Listed below are T cell receptor beta chains from one sample, sequenced in a study of regulatory dendritic cells for organ transplantation. Generated by immunoSEQ multiplex PCR, the TCRdb table keeps only in-frame clones and is missing some. The data contain 26,000 or so clones, roughly 80% of them singletons. Material for sequencing was naive CD4+ T cells from blood. The receptors come from a human donor in good health. Both conserved end residues are trimmed from each CDR3. Each record gives: V gene, J gene, CDR3 protein.

>TRBV7-9|TRBJ2-7
ASSFGQGSSYEQY
>TRBV5-4|TRBJ1-2
ASSGGGGGYT
>TRBV5-4|-
ASSPTSGALYEQY
>TRBV5-1|TRBJ1-1
ASSLTGRGTEAF
>TRBV9|TRBJ2-5
ASSSPQETQY
>TRBV4-1|TRBJ1-5
ASSQARGGRGLGYSNQPQH
>TRBV5-8|TRBJ2-1
ASSLGTSIEQF
>TRBV7-9|TRBJ2-3
ASSLGAHTDTQY
>TRBV27|TRBJ2-3
ASSRQGADTQY
>TRBV2|-
ASRPLAGGPDEQY
>TRBV7-2|TRBJ2-7
ASSLTVYEQY
>TRBV2|TRBJ2-1
ASILAGGHNEQF
>TRBV5-1|TRBJ2-3
ASSFASGGGTDTQY
>TRBV2|TRBJ2-7
ASSLGTGQVYEQY
>TRBV5-4|TRBJ2-5
ASSLVGAEETQY
>TRBV5-1|TRBJ2-5
ASSLDQLAGGETQY
>TRBV10-3|TRBJ2-1
ATSIPGNEQF
>TRBV5-4|TRBJ1-1
ASSLGGFMNTEAF
>TRBV27|TRBJ1-5
ASSFQGARGNQPQH
>TRBV6-5|TRBJ2-2
ASRTVGELF
>TRBV6-6|TRBJ1-3
ASSLTGSSRNTIY
>TRBV7-8|TRBJ1-1
ASSLGRSDTEAF